Below, 16 T cell receptor beta chains from the same sample are listed, as sequenced in a study of identifying expanded T cells in peripheral blood. TCRdb's table, derived via immunoSEQ multiplex PCR, lists solely in-frame clones and lacks some. Of about 58,000 clones in the sample, roughly nine tenths were seen once. Sequencing used blood. These receptors were collected from a person aged 18 to 69 in good health.

The V call is TRBV5-1, the J call TRBJ1-1; D is uncertain. In germline, CDR1 is SGHRS, CDR2 YFSETQ. The CDR3 contains 13 residues. Trimming removed 0 bases at V and 8 bases at J, with 11 bases between. The CDR3 spells CASSLVLGNEAFF. In DNA form, the CDR3 reads TGCGCCAGCAGCTTGGTCCTGGGTAACGAAGCTTTCTTT.

J is TRBJ2-4 and V is TRBV15, with 9 bases matching TRBD1. The CDR3 is 17 amino acids. Unmatched junction bases numbered 16, after V lost 5 bases and J lost 8 bases. CDR1 and CDR2 from the germline V gene are LNHNV and YYDKDF (reference sequence). In nucleotides, the CDR3 is TGTGCCACCAGCGGACCCCGGACAGGGGAGGCGGTGGACATTCAGTACTTC. It codes for CATSGPRTGEAVDIQYF. The full variable domain, in which reference TRBV15 and TRBJ2-4 provide the parts outside the CDR3, is DAMVIQNPRYQVTQFGKPVTLSCSQTLNHNVMYWYQQKSSQAPKLLFHYYDKDFNNEADTPDNFQSRRPNTSFCFLDIRSPGLGDTAMYLCATSGPRTGEAVDIQYFGAGTRLSVL.

This chain links TRBV5-1 with TRBJ2-5; weak D call: TRBD1 (6 bases). V lost 3 bases and J lost 0, with 12 bases in between. The CDR3 extends over 15 amino acids. Germline CDR1 is SGHRS and CDR2 is YFSETQ. CDR3 amino acids: CASSYPQGYQETQYF. For the CDR3, the DNA is TGCGCCAGCAGCTATCCTCAGGGGTACCAAGAGACCCAGTACTTC. Filled out from reference TRBV5-1 and TRBJ2-5, the complete variable domain reads KAGVTQTPRYLIKTRGQQVTLSCSPISGHRSVSWYQQTPGQGLQFLFEYFSETQRNKGNFPGRFSGRQFSNSRSEMNVSTLELGDSALYLCASSYPQGYQETQYFGPGTRLLVL.

This rearrangement joins TRBV29-1 to TRBJ2-5; 8 bases align to TRBD1. V was pared by 4 bases and J by 5 bases, with 15 bases of the junction left unmatched. The CDR3 totals 16 residues. The germline V gene has CDR1 SQVTM and CDR2 ANQGSEA. Here the CDR3 DNA reads TGCAGCGTTGGGGGGCTGGTCCAGGGGGCCATGGAGACCCAGTACTTC. It translates to CSVGGLVQGAMETQYF.

The chain combines TRBV21-1 with TRBJ2-1; TRBD2 reflects the table's D call only, with no check against the DNA. TRBV21-1 corresponds to a pseudogene. The CDR3 is 14 residues long. The CDR3: CASNTGLEVSEQFF. The CDR3 DNA follows: TGTGCCAGCAACACAGGACTAGAGGTGAGTGAGCAGTTCTTC.

As to this clone: Different DNA sequences within this sample yield the same CDR3. The V and J genes are TRBV7-9 and TRBJ2-3; D gene ambiguous. This CDR3 contains 11 residues. Trimming took off 4 bases at V and 2 bases at J, with 1 base between the two ends. Germline V gene lookup returns CDR1 SEHNR and CDR2 FQNEAQ (reference sequence). Here the CDR3 DNA reads TGTGCCAGCAGCTCCACAGATACGCAGTATTTT. Translation: CASSSTDTQYF.

CDR3 sequence: CASTTIQGAGNEQYF. CDR3 nucleotides: TGTGCCAGCACCACCATACAGGGGGCGGGAAACGAGCAGTACTTC. This sequence joins TRBV6-5 and TRBJ2-7; 9 bases align to TRBD1. Germline CDR1 MNHEY, CDR2 SVGAGI. Unmatched junction bases numbered 12, after V lost 7 bases and J lost 5 bases. The CDR3 loop spans 15 amino acids.

This sequence joins TRBV7-6 and TRBJ2-5, with D hard to call. This CDR3 has 13 amino acids. The ends were cut back, 4 bases at V and 1 base at J, with 7 bases in the middle. Germline V CDR1 and CDR2: SGHVS, FNYEAQ. CDR3 DNA: TGTGCCAGCAGCTCAACCTTCCAAGAGACCCAGTACTTC. Amino acids: CASSSTFQETQYF. Drawing the rest from reference TRBV7-6 and TRBJ2-5, the complete variable domain is GAGVSQSPRYKVTKRGQDVALRCDPISGHVSLYWYRQALGQGPEFLTYFNYEAQQDKSGLPNDRFSAERPEGSISTLTIQRTEQRDSAMYRCASSSTFQETQYFGPGTRLLVL.

This chain uses TRBV28 with TRBJ2-5; possible D gene TRBD2, 5 bases. With 3 bases removed from V and 5 bases from J, the gap between germline ends came to 13 bases. Germline assignment: CDR1 MDHEN and CDR2 SYDVKM. CDR3 size: 14 residues. CDR3 amino acids: CASSFSPSQETQYF. The CDR3 region has the DNA TGTGCCAGCAGTTTTAGTCCTAGCCAGGAGACCCAGTACTTC.

This chain uses TRBV6-4 with TRBJ2-2; D is unclear. CDR3 length equals 14 residues. The germline V and J ends were trimmed by 1 base and 4 bases, with 7 bases remaining between them. The germline V gene has CDR1 MRHNA and CDR2 SNTAGT. The CDR3 reads CASSDFSGTGELFF. The CDR3 DNA reads TGTGCCAGCAGTGACTTTTCAGGCACCGGGGAGCTGTTTTTT.

The J gene is TRBJ2-7, the V gene TRBV4-3, with TRBD1 matching 7 bases. Germline V gene lookup returns CDR1 LGHNA and CDR2 YSLEER. After removal of 1 base from V and 4 bases from J, the junction contained 4 bases not matched to a gene. The CDR3 totals 14 residues. For the CDR3, the DNA is TGCGCCAGCAGCCAAGTAGAGGGGGCATACGAGCAGTACTTC. Amino acids: CASSQVEGAYEQYF.

J is TRBJ1-5 and V is TRBV28; D uncertain. Germline V gene sequence: CDR1 MDHEN, CDR2 SYDVKM. V lost 8 bases and J lost 7, with 12 bases in between. CDR3 length: 12 residues. For the CDR3, the DNA is TGTGCCAGCTCGTCCTTGGGGCAGCCCCAGCATTTT. Encoded protein: CASSSLGQPQHF. The whole variable domain, remainder taken from reference TRBV28 and TRBJ1-5, is DVKVTQSSRYLVKRTGEKVFLECVQDMDHENMFWYRQDPGLGLRLIYFSYDVKMKEKGDIPEGYSVSREKKERFSLILESASTNQTSMYLCASSSLGQPQHFGDGTRLSIL.

The V and J genes are TRBV25-1 and TRBJ2-3; D ambiguous. The CDR3 is 16 amino acids. The germline gives CDR1 MGHDK, CDR2 SYGVNS. V lost 5 bases and J lost 1, with 16 bases in between. The CDR3 DNA reads as TGTGCCAGCAGTTCGCGCATGATAAGCGGCACAGATACGCAGTATTTT. Protein product: CASSSRMISGTDTQYF.

The chain carries TRBV5-6 and TRBJ2-7; D gene uncertain. The length of the CDR3 is 14 residues. Germline values: CDR1 SGHDT, CDR2 YYEEEE. The V end lost 2 bases, the J end lost 2 bases, and 11 bases lay between the germline ends. The chain's CDR3 is CASSFGRPPYEQYF. The CDR3 nucleotides are TGTGCCAGCAGCTTCGGAAGGCCCCCCTACGAGCAGTACTTC.

The J gene is TRBJ1-3, the V gene TRBV25-1; TRBD1 matches at 7 bases. This CDR3 is 14 amino acids long. J was trimmed by 2 bases and V by 6 bases; bases with no gene match: 4. In germline, CDR1 is MGHDK, CDR2 SYGVNS. The CDR3 loop is CASRDRVAGNTIYF. The CDR3 region has the DNA TGTGCCAGCAGAGACAGGGTAGCTGGAAACACCATATATTTT.

J is TRBJ2-1 and V is TRBV29-1, with a weak D call TRBD1 (6 bases). This CDR3 is built from 11 residues. Germline CDR1 is SQVTM and CDR2 is ANQGSEA. Deletions cut 7 bases from V and 9 bases from J, with 13 bases between. This CDR3 is CSAKQGIEQFF. The CDR3 DNA reads TGCAGCGCCAAACAGGGTATTGAGCAGTTCTTC.